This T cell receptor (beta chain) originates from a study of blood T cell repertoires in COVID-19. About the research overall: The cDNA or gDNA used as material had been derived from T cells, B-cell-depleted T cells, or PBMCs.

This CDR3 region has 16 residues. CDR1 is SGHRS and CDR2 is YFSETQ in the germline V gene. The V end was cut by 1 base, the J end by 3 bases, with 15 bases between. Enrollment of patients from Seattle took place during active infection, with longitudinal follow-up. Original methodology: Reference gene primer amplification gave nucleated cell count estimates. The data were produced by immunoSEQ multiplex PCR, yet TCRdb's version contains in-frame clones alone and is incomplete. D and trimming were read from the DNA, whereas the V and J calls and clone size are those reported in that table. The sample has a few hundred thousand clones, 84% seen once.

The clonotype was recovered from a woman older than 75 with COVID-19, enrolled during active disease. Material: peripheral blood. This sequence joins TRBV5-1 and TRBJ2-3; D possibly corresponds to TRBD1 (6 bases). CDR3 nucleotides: TGCGCCAGCAGCTTGAGTCCGGGTAGGGGGACAGATACGCAGTATTTT. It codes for CASSLSPGRGTDTQYF.